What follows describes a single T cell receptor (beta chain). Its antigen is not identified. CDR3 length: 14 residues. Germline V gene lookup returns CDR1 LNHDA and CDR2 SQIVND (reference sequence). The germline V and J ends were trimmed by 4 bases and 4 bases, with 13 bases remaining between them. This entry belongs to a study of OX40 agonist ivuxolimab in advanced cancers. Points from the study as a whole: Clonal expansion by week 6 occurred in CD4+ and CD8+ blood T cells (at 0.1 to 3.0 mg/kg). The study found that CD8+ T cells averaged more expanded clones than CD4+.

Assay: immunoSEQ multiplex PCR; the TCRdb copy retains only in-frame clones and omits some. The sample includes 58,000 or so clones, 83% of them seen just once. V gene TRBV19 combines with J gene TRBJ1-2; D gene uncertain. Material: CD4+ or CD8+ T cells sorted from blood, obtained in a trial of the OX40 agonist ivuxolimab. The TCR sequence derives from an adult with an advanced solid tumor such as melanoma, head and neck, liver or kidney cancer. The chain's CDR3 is CASSTMEYGYGYTF. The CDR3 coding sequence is TGTGCCAGTAGTACTATGGAGTATGGCTATGGCTACACCTTC. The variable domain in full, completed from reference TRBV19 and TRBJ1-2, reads DGGITQSPKYLFRKEGQNVTLSCEQNLNHDAMYWYRQDPGQGLRLIYYSQIVNDFQKGDIAEGYSVSREKKESFPLTVTSAQKNPTAFYLCASSTMEYGYGYTFGSGTRLTVV.